The T cell receptor (beta chain) described here comes from a study of shared clonotypes between healthy human individuals (dated by TCRdb to the early 2020s). In the study overall: The cohort comprised a couple of women and three men aged 18 to 49 years. For each donor, CD4 naive and CD4 memory were each run on three plates, CD8 naive on two plates, and CD8 memory on one plate. The study deeply sequenced blood TCR repertoires of five healthy adults to estimate repertoire size and the extent of clonotype sharing between individuals. Different laboratories and diverse techniques were used to prepare libraries and sequence TCR repertoires, to increase sequencing depth and limit assay-specific biases. Per donor, leukapheresis produced somewhere between about 0.8 and 9 billion PBMCs. On the study overall, not on this receptor specifically: Higher generation probabilities were observed for clonotypes shared by all four sorted-subset donors than for non-shared clonotypes. Sharing across a few donors was observed for about 5% of naive CD4, 3.5% of naive CD8, 2% to 2.5% of memory CD4, and about 0.38% of memory CD8 clonotypes. Rarefaction of sorted-subset datasets indicated incomplete sequencing despite the large sequencing depth. Pairwise subsampling led to the expectation that sequencing depth would affect the degree of clonotype sharing among donors. Estimated clonotype richness was generally larger for naive than for memory subsets. Because the study included a small number of donors, the genetic and exposure-history diversity represented was limited. Sampling was restricted to blood, and TCR repertoires in tissues likely differ from the TCR repertoires found in blood.

Comment on this clone: No antigen is known for it. Per-base quality was not reported, and no clone a single base away is much larger than it. Other DNA sequences within the sample encode an identical CDR3.

Using the deep immunoSEQ assay, TCR CDR3 regions were amplified from genomic DNA by multiplex PCR. Genomic DNA extracted from each cell subset was distributed evenly over all wells of several immunoSEQ 96-well plates, and each plate served as one replicate. For sorted subsets, each replicate PCR was loaded with approximately 200 ng genomic DNA, equivalent to some 27,000 T cell genomes. Purified libraries were measured with a Qubit 3.0 fluorometer, size-checked on a Bioanalyzer 2100, and measured again with the KAPA Library Quantification kit. Every immunoSEQ 96-well plate was sequenced on a dedicated single-read 150-cycle Illumina NextSeq 550 flow cell. The original pipeline was this. Because only junctional sequences without quality scores were contained in the immunoSEQ output, filtering matching that applied to full-length reads could not be performed. To assign V/J genes and CDR3, sequences were annotated using PyIR, a Python wrapper for IgBLAST v1.9, with IMGT germline references. Any read was removed if the V/J assignment was weak (E-value above 1e-6), the CDR3 was missing, or the read contained stop codons, out-of-frame junctions, or ambiguous translated residues. V3J clonotypes were defined as sequences sharing the same inferred V gene, J gene, and CDR3 amino acid sequence. Percentage overlap between repertoires was computed as shared unique clonotypes divided by the size of the smaller repertoire. Richness of each repertoire was evaluated using RTK rarefaction, the Chao1 estimator, and Recon v2.1 estimates of unobserved clonotypes. Generation probabilities were computed with OLGA for all TCRbeta clonotypes obtained by the gDNA method from four donors. As stored in TCRdb, this immuneACCESS dataset retains in-frame rearrangements with V and J assigned. A fraction of the clones does not appear; measured against another copy, unresolved V genes explain less than half of the discrepancy, and the remainder lacks a known reason. V and J calls plus clone size are reproduced from that table; the DNA served to infer D and trimming. The sample includes fewer than 2.5 million clones, with approximately 93% observed a single time. The top ten clones comprise approximately 0.36% of the sample.

Donors were healthy HIV-negative adults with no recently reported acute infections or vaccinations. All donors were Caucasian adults living in Nashville, Tennessee, USA. CD4+ T cells were enriched by magnetic negative selection, after which naive cells were positively selected on CD45RA and the negative fraction was taken as the memory subset. Blood was collected by leukapheresis, and PBMCs were isolated by Ficoll-Histopaque density gradient centrifugation and then cryopreserved in liquid nitrogen vapor phase. Analytical flow cytometry was used to check the purity and quantity of each magnetically sorted T cell population. Genomic DNA was isolated from every sorted fraction and measured by UV absorbance on a Nanodrop 2000c. The CDR3 contains 15 residues, cysteine and phenylalanine counted. The only DNA kept is the CDR3, 45 bases in frame from the first base. CDR1 is given as MDHEN and CDR2 as SYDVKM, both from the germline V gene. Relative to germline, V is missing 3 bases and J is missing 1 base, with 4 bases of the junction outside any gene match.

The sample was naive CD4+ T cells from PBMCs. The cell subset or site label here, explained by the study, means: CD45RA+ positively selected. The receptor was isolated from a young man in good health. Some clones in this sample may be carry-over from other donors' samples. The sequence joins TRBV28 to TRBJ2-3, and 7 junction bases match TRBD2. The CDR3 region: CASSFRLAGTDTQYF. The sequence in DNA is TGTGCCAGCAGTTTTAGGCTAGCGGGCACAGATACGCAGTATTTT. This CDR3, with the reference TRBV28 and TRBJ2-3 proteins standing in past its ends, gives the full variable domain DVKVTQSSRYLVKRTGEKVFLECVQDMDHENMFWYRQDPGLGLRLIYFSYDVKMKEKGDIPEGYSVSREKKERFSLILESASTNQTSMYLCASSFRLAGTDTQYFGPGTRLTVL.